This section outlines one T cell receptor beta chain sequence together with its context. Deletions cut 6 bases from V and 0 bases from J, with 7 bases between. This CDR3 has 13 amino acids. In germline, CDR1 is SGHTA, CDR2 FQGNSA. The data were produced by immunoSEQ multiplex PCR, yet TCRdb's version contains in-frame clones alone and is incomplete. The data show 240,000 or so clones, approximately 85% seen once. This sample stems from a study of blood T cell repertoires in COVID-19. About the research overall: COVID-19 samples collected from the United States, Italy and Spain covered acute and convalescent phases. T cells, B-cell-depleted T cells, or PBMCs supplied cDNA or gDNA.

The chain employs TRBV7-2 and TRBJ2-3, with TRBD2 as a possible D gene (6 bases). The sequenced sample consisted of peripheral blood. The clonotype originates from a man of 80 years or more with acute or convalescent COVID-19. The CDR3 DNA is TGTGCCAGCAGGCGGGACAGCACAGATACGCAGTATTTT. As protein: CASRRDSTDTQYF.